These 2 T cell receptor beta chains were sequenced from one sample in a study of T-cell reconstitution after alpha-beta-depleted transplantation in children. As it was prepared, the TCRbeta library received unique molecular identifiers. MiXCR, applied by TCRdb to the PCR reads, yields one record per CDR3 protein. The sample lists approximately 150,000 distinct CDR3 sequences, 8.8% seen once, with 18% in the top ten. The starting material was PBMCs, mostly from graft donor cells, obtained 180 days after TCRalphabeta/CD19-depleted stem cell transplant. These receptors came from a female patient between 2 and 15 years old who had a stem cell transplant for congenital amegakaryocytic thrombocytopenia, so the T cells may come from the graft donor.

There are a few counts of this clonotype. The V and J genes are TRBV10-3 and TRBJ2-2; a possible D gene is TRBD2 (6 bases). This CDR3 has 13 amino acids. Per germline, CDR1 ENHRY and CDR2 SYGVKD. V lost 7 bases and J 8 bases, leaving 14 bases between the germline ends. This chain's CDR3 is CAITGEGWGELFF. The CDR3 coding sequence is TGTGCCATCACGGGGGAAGGTTGGGGGGAGCTGTTTTTT.

This clonotype turned up a few times. The chain joins TRBV20-1 to TRBJ1-1; tentative D call: TRBD1 (5 bases). Trimming pared 2 bases from V and 6 bases from J, leaving 10 bases between. The CDR3 loop spans 12 amino acids. Germline V lookup: CDR1 DFQATT, CDR2 SNEGSKA (reference sequence). The CDR3 DNA reads as TGCAGTGCTAGAACATCGGGGGCTGAAGCTTTCTTT. This sequence encodes CSARTSGAEAFF.